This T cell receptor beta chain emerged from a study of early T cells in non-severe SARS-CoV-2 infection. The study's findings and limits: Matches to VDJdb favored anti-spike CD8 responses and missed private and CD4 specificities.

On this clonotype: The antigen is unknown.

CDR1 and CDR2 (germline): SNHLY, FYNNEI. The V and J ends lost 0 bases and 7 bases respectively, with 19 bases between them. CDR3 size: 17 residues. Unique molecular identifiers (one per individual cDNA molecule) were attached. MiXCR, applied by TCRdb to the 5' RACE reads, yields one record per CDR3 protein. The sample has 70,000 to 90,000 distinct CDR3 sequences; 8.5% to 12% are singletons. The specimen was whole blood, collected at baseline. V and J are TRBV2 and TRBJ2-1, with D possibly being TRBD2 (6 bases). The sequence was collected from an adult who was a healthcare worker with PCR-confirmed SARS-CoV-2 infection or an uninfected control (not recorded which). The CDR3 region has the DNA TGTGCCAGCAGTGAAGCACTCGGTGGTCTAGCGCGGAATGAGCAGTTCTTC. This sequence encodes CASSEALGGLARNEQFF.